The 24 T cell receptor beta chains listed next were all sequenced from one sample in a study of control samples from healthy donors and cancer patients. Libraries were prepared by immunoSEQ multiplex PCR; TCRdb keeps only in-frame clonotypes and omits some of them. The sample has 400,000 to 450,000 clones; approximately 90% are singletons. Specimen: PBMCs. The origin of the receptors is a man in his forties with head and neck cancer.

This clone was recorded once. The V and J genes are TRBV5-1 and TRBJ2-3, with D tentatively TRBD1 (7 bases). Germline values: CDR1 SGHRS, CDR2 YFSETQ. Trimming shortened V by 2 bases and J by 1 base, and 11 bases separated the two germline ends. The CDR3 sequence is 15 residues long. CDR3 nucleotides: TGCGCCAGCAGCTTCAGGGGGGAAGGCACAGATACGCAGTATTTT. This codes for CASSFRGEGTDTQYF.

The chain couples TRBV5-1 to TRBJ2-1, with no clear D. Trimming took 1 base from V and 6 from J, leaving 11 bases between them. This CDR3 contains 14 residues. Per germline, CDR1 SGHRS and CDR2 YFSETQ. This CDR3 is CASSLSSARNEQFF. The CDR3 coding sequence is TGCGCCAGCAGCTTGTCTTCAGCACGCAATGAGCAGTTCTTC.

The chain combines TRBV11-2 with TRBJ2-1, with 7 bases fitting TRBD2. V lost 1 base and J lost 2; bases outside the gene matches: 8. Germline V gene sequence: CDR1 SGHAT, CDR2 FQNNGV. The CDR3 loop spans 17 amino acids. DNA for the CDR3: TGTGCCAGCAGCTTAGGTAGGGGAGGGGCCCCCTACAATGAGCAGTTCTTC. This translates into CASSLGRGGAPYNEQFF.

This chain joins TRBV7-2 and TRBJ2-5; 7 bases fit TRBD1. This CDR3 has 14 residues. V was pared by 1 base and J by 5 bases, with 4 bases of the junction left unmatched. From germline, CDR1 is SGHTA and CDR2 FQGNSA. CDR3 in amino acids: CASSLDRGSETQYF. The DNA for the CDR3 is TGTGCCAGCAGCTTAGACAGGGGAAGCGAGACCCAGTACTTC.

The chain joins TRBV6-2 or TRBV6-3 to TRBJ1-4, with D possibly matching TRBD1 (5 bases). CDR1 is MNHEY, CDR2 SVGEGT, per germline. The CDR3 extends over 11 amino acids. V shed 5 bases and J shed 15 bases, with 13 bases lying between them. The CDR3 reads CASSLQGEMFF. In DNA, the CDR3 is TGTGCCAGCAGTCTTCAGGGAGAGATGTTTTTT.

The rearrangement uses TRBV6-6 and TRBJ2-7; 9 nucleotides align to TRBD1. Germline-derived CDR1 and CDR2 are MNHNY and SVGAGI (reference sequence). After removal of 5 bases from V and 6 bases from J, the junction contained 5 bases not matched to a gene. CDR3 length: 13 residues. CDR3 bases: TGTGCCAGCAGTATTACAGGGGGCTTCGAGCAGTACTTC. This codes for CASSITGGFEQYF.

The rearrangement joins TRBV19 to TRBJ2-5, with D maybe TRBD2 (6 bases). V gave up 6 bases and J gave up 3 bases, with 11 bases separating them. CDR3 length: 13 residues. The germline V gene encodes CDR1 LNHDA and CDR2 SQIVND (reference sequence). The CDR3 bases are TGTGCCAGTAGCAGGGAGGTGGAAGAGACCCAGTACTTC. It specifies CASSREVEETQYF.

This chain links TRBV19 with TRBJ2-1, with TRBD2 matching over 13 bases. Trimming at V came to 5 bases and at J to 2 bases, leaving 12 bases not matched to a gene. Germline-derived CDR1 and CDR2 are LNHDA and SQIVND (reference sequence). The CDR3 consists of 19 residues. DNA of the CDR3: TGTGCCAGTAGTCCAGGACTAGCGGGAGTGGGGTTAGCCTACAATGAGCAGTTCTTC. Protein product: CASSPGLAGVGLAYNEQFF.

The V call is TRBV29-1, the J call TRBJ1-2, with a tentative D call TRBD1 (6 bases). This CDR3 contains 15 residues. The germline V and J ends were trimmed by 6 bases and 5 bases, with 22 bases remaining between them. The germline V gene encodes CDR1 SQVTM and CDR2 ANQGSEA. CDR3 sequence reads: CSVKQRGGLGYGYTF. CDR3 in DNA: TGCAGCGTAAAACAGAGAGGGGGATTAGGGTATGGCTACACCTTC.

CDR3 amino acids: CASSPSQLDSGNTIYF. In DNA form, the CDR3 reads TGTGCCAGCTCACCGAGCCAGTTAGACTCTGGAAACACCATATATTTT. The chain carries TRBV18 and TRBJ1-3; D gene unclear. The germline V gene has CDR1 KGHSH and CDR2 LQKENI. Trimming left V 3 bases short and J 0 bases short, with 12 bases between. The CDR3 has 16 amino acids.

The chain employs TRBV11-2 and TRBJ2-5, with 7 bases matching TRBD2. V lost 8 bases to trimming and J lost 5 bases; unmatched junction nucleotides: 11. CDR3 length equals 14 residues. The germline CDR1 and CDR2 sequences are SGHAT and FQNNGV. The CDR3 here is CASGGVAGRETQYF. The CDR3 DNA is TGTGCCAGCGGAGGGGTAGCGGGTAGGGAGACCCAGTACTTC.

This chain links TRBV11-2 with TRBJ2-6; a weak D match, TRBD2 (6 bases). The CDR3 has 14 amino acids. V was pared by 7 bases and J by 5 bases, with 12 bases between. Germline CDR1 reads SGHAT; CDR2 reads FQNNGV. The CDR3 DNA reads as TGTGCCAGCACCCGGGGGTTTTGGGCCAACGTCCTGACTTTC. This codes for CASTRGFWANVLTF.

The table lists this clone with a count of one. This chain uses TRBV5-1 with TRBJ2-7; possible D gene TRBD2, 6 bases. There are 15 residues in the CDR3. The germline V gene encodes CDR1 SGHRS and CDR2 YFSETQ. Trimming pared 4 bases from V and 2 bases from J, leaving 16 bases between. The CDR3 bases are TGCGCCAGCAGCCGTTCGACTAGAGTGGCCTACGAGCAGTACTTC. This codes for CASSRSTRVAYEQYF.

The V call is TRBV16, the J call TRBJ2-3; unclear D gene. Trimming shortened V by 0 bases and J by 0 bases, and 4 bases separated the two germline ends. Per the germline V gene, CDR1 is KGHSY and CDR2 is FQNENV. CDR3 size: 14 residues. In nucleotides, the CDR3 is TGTGCCAGCAGCCAATCGTTTAGCACAGATACGCAGTATTTT. Encoded protein: CASSQSFSTDTQYF.

This chain uses TRBV4-3 with TRBJ1-2; D might be TRBD1 (6 bases). This CDR3 comprises 15 residues. Trimming removed 1 base from V and 1 base from J, with 10 bases in between. The germline V gene encodes CDR1 LGHNA and CDR2 YSLEER. CDR3: CASSQGQGINYGYTF. For the CDR3, the DNA is TGCGCCAGCAGCCAAGGGCAGGGGATTAACTATGGCTACACCTTC.

V usage is TRBV6-6 and J usage is TRBJ1-2, with TRBD1 identical over 7 bases. This CDR3 is 16 amino acids long. CDR1 MNHNY and CDR2 SVGAGI come from the germline V gene (reference sequence). V gave up 7 bases and J gave up 5 bases; unmatched junction bases: 16. CDR3 sequence: CASTLQLQGLGYGYTF. CDR3 in DNA: TGTGCCAGCACCTTACAACTACAGGGGTTGGGGTATGGCTACACCTTC.

The chain carries TRBV7-2 and TRBJ2-1; 7 bases match TRBD2. This CDR3 is 15 amino acids long. Germline V gene lookup returns CDR1 SGHTA and CDR2 FQGNSA. V was clipped by 5 bases and J by 3 bases; unmatched bases: 7. Here the CDR3 DNA reads TGTGCCAGCAGCATTATTGCGGGGGACTACAATGAGCAGTTCTTC. It translates to CASSIIAGDYNEQFF. Complete variable domain (other parts from reference TRBV7-2 and TRBJ2-1): GAGVSQSPSNKVTEKGKDVELRCDPISGHTALYWYRQSLGQGLEFLIYFQGNSAPDKSGLPSDRFSAERTGGSVSTLTIQRTQQEDSAVYLCASSIIAGDYNEQFFGPGTRLTVL.

The V call is TRBV9, the J call TRBJ2-3; D may match TRBD1 or TRBD2 (6 bases each). The CDR3 loop spans 17 amino acids. Germline values: CDR1 SGDLS, CDR2 YYNGEE. V was shortened by 2 bases and J by 1 base, with 17 bases between the two germline ends. In DNA, the CDR3 is TGTGCCAGCAGCGTCCGCGGGGTGGGGGGCCGCACAGATACGCAGTATTTT. Protein sequence: CASSVRGVGGRTDTQYF.

In this sample, this clone turned up once. The chain carries TRBV6-5 and TRBJ1-3; the D gene is possibly TRBD1 (5 bases). The length of the CDR3 is 15 residues. V lost 6 bases to trimming and J lost 0 bases, with 12 bases between them. Germline V gene lookup returns CDR1 MNHEY and CDR2 SVGAGI. CDR3 sequence reads: CASRGGPGSGNTIYF. For the CDR3, the DNA is TGTGCCAGCAGGGGGGGTCCGGGCTCTGGAAACACCATATATTTT.

This clone has only one observation. The chain links TRBV7-2 to TRBJ1-4, with TRBD1 matching 7 bases. V lost 5 bases, J lost 10 bases, and 13 bases stayed unmatched. Germline loops: CDR1 SGHTA, CDR2 FQGNSA. This CDR3 has 15 amino acids. CDR3 nucleotide sequence: TGTGCCAGCAGCCTTAGGCCCCGACAGGGTGCAAAACTGTTTTTT. This sequence encodes CASSLRPRQGAKLFF.

This chain joins TRBV18 and TRBJ2-1, with D hard to call. In germline, CDR1 is KGHSH, CDR2 LQKENI. This CDR3 comprises 13 residues. The germline V and J ends were trimmed by 1 base and 4 bases, with 5 bases remaining between them. The CDR3 coding sequence is TGTGCCAGCTCACCACGATTTTACAATGAGCAGTTCTTC. It encodes CASSPRFYNEQFF.

V is TRBV28 and J is TRBJ1-5; D is unclear. The CDR3 covers 12 residues. The V and J ends lost 5 bases and 5 bases respectively, with 7 bases between them. Germline V gene sequence: CDR1 MDHEN, CDR2 SYDVKM. In DNA, the CDR3 is TGTGCCAGCAGTCCGGGATATCAGCCCCAGCATTTT. This gives the protein CASSPGYQPQHF.

Worth noting for this clone: The same CDR3 also results from other DNA sequences found in this sample. This sequence joins TRBV7-2 and TRBJ1-5; D ambiguous. This CDR3 is built from 12 residues. CDR1 SGHTA and CDR2 FQGNSA come from the germline V gene. V lost 3 bases and J lost 4, with 4 bases in between. The CDR3 DNA sequence: TGTGCCAGCAGCTTCTCAAATCAGCCCCAGCATTTT. Translation: CASSFSNQPQHF.

The V and J genes are TRBV7-2 and TRBJ2-3; the D is unclear. V lost 5 bases to trimming and J lost 4 bases, with 13 bases between them. The CDR3 spans 14 residues. In germline, CDR1 is SGHTA, CDR2 FQGNSA. The CDR3 here is CASSPVRPPDTQYF. In DNA form, the CDR3 reads TGTGCCAGCAGCCCAGTGCGACCTCCAGATACGCAGTATTTT.